Sequencing of this T cell receptor beta chain was carried out in a study of T cells in Graves' hyperthyroidism and ophthalmopathy. A note on this clonotype: No antigen is known for it.

Per germline, CDR1 ENHRY and CDR2 SYGVKD. The CDR3 covers 13 residues. Trimming took 4 bases from V and 2 from J, leaving 9 bases between them. Diagnosis rested on symptoms, serum thyroxine and TRAb, thyroid ultrasound, and orbital computed tomography. Study-wide results and limits: The blood repertoire included most of the expanded thyroid clonotypes above 0.001. Model-based prediction identified ophthalmopathy a median 6.5 months prior to its onset. In the analysis, a 13 V-J model separated ophthalmopathy from stable hyperthyroidism.

The investigators amplified TCR beta CDR3 regions from RNA transcripts. First-round RT-PCR of the TCR CDR3 relied on the HTBI primer set. TCRdb called the multiplex PCR reads again in MiXCR, with one record for every CDR3 protein. The repertoire holds roughly 570,000 distinct CDR3 sequences, with 35% to 55% as singletons. Sequenced input: peripheral blood or thyroid tissue (not recorded which). The clonotype originates from an adult woman with Graves' disease, either hyperthyroidism or ophthalmopathy (not recorded which). This chain connects TRBV10-3 to TRBJ2-7; perhaps TRBD2 as D (6 bases). CDR3 region: CAISAWGAYEQYF. Written as DNA, the CDR3 is TGTGCCATCAGTGCCTGGGGGGCCTACGAGCAGTACTTC.